These 9 T cell receptor beta chains came from one sample sequenced in a study of technical replicates of blood from a few donors (TCRdb year 2017). Libraries were prepared through the immunoSEQ multiplex PCR assay. TCRdb limited this immuneACCESS table to in-frame rearrangements with V and J called. A share of clones is missing; checked studies link under half to unresolved V genes, and the rest is unexplained. The sample data list 53,000 or so clones, and about 86% of these were observed just once. The top ten hold roughly 5.3% of the sample. Sequenced material: PBMCs. These receptors were taken from a human donor in good health. Some clones in this sample may be carry-over from other donors' samples.

The V call is TRBV5-6, the J call TRBJ1-2; a possible D gene is TRBD1 (5 bases). Germline V lookup: CDR1 SGHDT, CDR2 YYEEEE. The CDR3 loop spans 16 amino acids. Between the trimmed V and J ends, which lost 5 bases and 5 bases, there was a span of 22 bases. The CDR3 protein is CASRVGSRAGPYGYTF. Written as DNA, the CDR3 is TGTGCCAGCAGAGTTGGCTCTAGGGCAGGGCCATATGGCTACACCTTC.

The V and J genes are TRBV5-4 and TRBJ1-2, with D hard to call. V lost 4 bases, J lost 4 bases, and 11 bases lay in between. There are 13 residues in the CDR3. The germline V gene encodes CDR1 SGHNT and CDR2 YYREEE (reference sequence). The CDR3 loop reads CASSLNRGYGYTF. The CDR3 nucleotides are TGTGCCAGCAGCCTAAACCGGGGCTATGGCTACACCTTC. The full variable domain, with the rest looked up from reference TRBV5-4 and TRBJ1-2, is ETGVTQSPTHLIKTRGQQVTLRCSSQSGHNTVSWYQQALGQGPQFIFQYYREEENGRGNFPPRFSGLQFPNYSSELNVNALELDDSALYLCASSLNRGYGYTFGSGTRLTVV.

The V gene is TRBV5-1, the J gene TRBJ2-5, with 8 bases identical to TRBD2. This CDR3 is built from 14 residues. Trimming removed 4 bases from V and 5 bases from J; junction bases left unmatched: 7. The germline V gene encodes CDR1 SGHRS and CDR2 YFSETQ. The CDR3 loop reads CASSPGGAVETQYF. The CDR3 nucleotides read TGCGCCAGCAGCCCCGGGGGGGCCGTCGAGACCCAGTACTTC.

V gene TRBV5-5 combines with J gene TRBJ1-5; unclear D gene. This CDR3 spans 16 amino acids. The germline V gene encodes CDR1 SGHKS and CDR2 YYEKEE (reference sequence). V lost 4 bases to trimming and J lost 6 bases, with 20 bases between them. CDR3 nucleotide sequence: TGTGCCAGCAGCATGATGGTGTCGGGTGTGGGTCAGCCCCAGCATTTT. It yields the protein CASSMMVSGVGQPQHF.

Points on this clone: Germline and junction disagree at one end, which may indicate a read error. The rearrangement joins TRBV5-1 to TRBJ2-2; possible D gene TRBD1, 5 bases. CDR1 is SGHRS, CDR2 YFSETQ, per germline. This CDR3 region has 11 residues. CDR3 amino acids: CASSWGQELFF. The CDR3 nucleotides are TGCGCCAGCAGCTGGGGCCAGGAGTTGTTTTTT. The entire variable domain, with the rest obtained from reference TRBV5-1 and TRBJ2-2, is as follows: KAGVTQTPRYLIKTRGQQVTLSCSPISGHRSVSWYQQTPGQGLQFLFEYFSETQRNKGNFPGRFSGRQFSNSRSEMNVSTLELGDSALYLCASSWGQELFFGEGSRLTVL.

This clone has a handful of counts. J is TRBJ2-4 and V is TRBV11-1; TRBD2 matches 14 bases. V dropped 5 bases and J dropped 0; count of bases not matched to a gene: 6. Per the germline V gene, CDR1 is SGHAT and CDR2 is FQDESV (reference sequence). The CDR3 is 18 residues long. CDR3: CASSHGTSGGLAKNIQYF. DNA of the CDR3: TGTGCCAGCAGCCATGGGACTAGCGGGGGATTAGCCAAAAACATTCAGTACTTC.

The rearrangement links TRBV7-3 to TRBJ2-3; D not certain. The CDR3 extends over 12 amino acids. CDR1 is SGHTA and CDR2 is FQGTGA in the germline V gene. V dropped 5 bases and J dropped 8 bases, with 11 bases sitting between them. The CDR3 spells CASSPPGFTQYF. The CDR3 nucleotides are TGTGCCAGCAGCCCCCCGGGTTTTACGCAGTATTTT.

This chain uses TRBV7-3 with TRBJ2-6; TRBD2 aligns across 7 bases. The CDR3 is 17 amino acids. J lost 2 bases, V lost 1 base, and 5 bases had no gene match. The germline gives CDR1 SGHTA, CDR2 FQGTGA. CDR3 region: CASSLSGRGPGANVLTF. The CDR3 region has the DNA TGTGCCAGCAGCTTAAGCGGGAGAGGCCCTGGGGCCAACGTCCTGACTTTC.

The rearrangement links TRBV5-4 to TRBJ2-7; 10 nucleotides align to TRBD2. V was clipped by 4 bases and J by 2 bases; unmatched bases: 6. There are 15 residues in the CDR3. Germline V gives CDR1 SGHNT, CDR2 YYREEE (reference sequence). The CDR3 sequence is CASSLPGLAAYEQYF. CDR3 DNA: TGTGCCAGCAGCCTCCCAGGACTAGCGGCCTACGAGCAGTACTTC.